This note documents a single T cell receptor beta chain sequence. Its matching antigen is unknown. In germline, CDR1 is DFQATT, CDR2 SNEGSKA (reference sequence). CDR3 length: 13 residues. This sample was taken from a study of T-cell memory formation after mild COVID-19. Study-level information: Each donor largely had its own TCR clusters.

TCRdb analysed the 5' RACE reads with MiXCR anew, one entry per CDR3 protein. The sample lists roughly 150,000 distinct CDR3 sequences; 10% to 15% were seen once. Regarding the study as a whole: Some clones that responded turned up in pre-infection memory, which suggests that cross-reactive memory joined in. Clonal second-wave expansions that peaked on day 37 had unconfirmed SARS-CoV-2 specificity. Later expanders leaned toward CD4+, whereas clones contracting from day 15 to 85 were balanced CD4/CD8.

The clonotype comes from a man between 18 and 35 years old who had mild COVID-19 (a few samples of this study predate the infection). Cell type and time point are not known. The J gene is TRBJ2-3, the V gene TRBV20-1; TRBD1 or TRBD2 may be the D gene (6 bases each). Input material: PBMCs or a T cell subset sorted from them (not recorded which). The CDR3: CRGGGPAADTQYF. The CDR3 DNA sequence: TGCAGAGGAGGGGGACCCGCAGCAGATACGCAGTATTTT.